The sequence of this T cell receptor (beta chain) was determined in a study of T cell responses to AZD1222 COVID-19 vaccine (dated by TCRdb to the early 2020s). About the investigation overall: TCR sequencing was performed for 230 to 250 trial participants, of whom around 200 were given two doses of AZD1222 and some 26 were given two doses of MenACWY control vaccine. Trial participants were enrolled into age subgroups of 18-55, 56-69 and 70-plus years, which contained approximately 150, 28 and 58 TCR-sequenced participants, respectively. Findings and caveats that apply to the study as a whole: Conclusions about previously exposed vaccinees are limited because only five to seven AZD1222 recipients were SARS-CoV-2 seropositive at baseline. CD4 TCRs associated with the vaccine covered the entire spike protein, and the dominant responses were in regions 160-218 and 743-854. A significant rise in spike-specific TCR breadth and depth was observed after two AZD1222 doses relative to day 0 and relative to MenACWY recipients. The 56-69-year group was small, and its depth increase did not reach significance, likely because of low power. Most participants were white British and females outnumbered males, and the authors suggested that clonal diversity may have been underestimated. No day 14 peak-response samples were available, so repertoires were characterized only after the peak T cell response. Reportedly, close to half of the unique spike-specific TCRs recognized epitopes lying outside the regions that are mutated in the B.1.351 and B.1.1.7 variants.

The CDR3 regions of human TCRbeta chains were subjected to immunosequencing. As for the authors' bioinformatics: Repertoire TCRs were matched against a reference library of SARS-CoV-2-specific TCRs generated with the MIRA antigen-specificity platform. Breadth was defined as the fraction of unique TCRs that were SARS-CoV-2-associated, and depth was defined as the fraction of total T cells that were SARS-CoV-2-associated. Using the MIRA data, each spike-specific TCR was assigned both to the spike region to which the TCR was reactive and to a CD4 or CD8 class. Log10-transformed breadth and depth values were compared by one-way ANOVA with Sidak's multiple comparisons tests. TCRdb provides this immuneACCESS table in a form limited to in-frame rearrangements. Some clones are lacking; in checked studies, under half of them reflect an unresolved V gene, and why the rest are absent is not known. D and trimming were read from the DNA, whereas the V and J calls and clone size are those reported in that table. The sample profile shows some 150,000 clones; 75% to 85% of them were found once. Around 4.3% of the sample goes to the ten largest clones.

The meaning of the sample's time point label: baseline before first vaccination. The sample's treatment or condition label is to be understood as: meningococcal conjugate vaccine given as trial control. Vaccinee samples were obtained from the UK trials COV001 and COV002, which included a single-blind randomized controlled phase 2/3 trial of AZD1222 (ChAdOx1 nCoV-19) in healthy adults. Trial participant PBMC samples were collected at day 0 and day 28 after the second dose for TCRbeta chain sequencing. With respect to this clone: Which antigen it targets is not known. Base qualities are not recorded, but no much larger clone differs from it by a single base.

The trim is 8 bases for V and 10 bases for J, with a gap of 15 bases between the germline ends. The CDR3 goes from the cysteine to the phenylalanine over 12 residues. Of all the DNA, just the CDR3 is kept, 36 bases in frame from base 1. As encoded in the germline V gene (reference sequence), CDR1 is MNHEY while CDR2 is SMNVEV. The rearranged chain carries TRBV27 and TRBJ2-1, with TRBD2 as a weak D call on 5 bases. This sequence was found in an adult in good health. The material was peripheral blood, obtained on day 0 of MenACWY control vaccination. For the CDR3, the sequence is CASAIPRGEQFF. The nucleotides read TGTGCCAGCGCTATACCGAGAGGGGAGCAGTTCTTC.